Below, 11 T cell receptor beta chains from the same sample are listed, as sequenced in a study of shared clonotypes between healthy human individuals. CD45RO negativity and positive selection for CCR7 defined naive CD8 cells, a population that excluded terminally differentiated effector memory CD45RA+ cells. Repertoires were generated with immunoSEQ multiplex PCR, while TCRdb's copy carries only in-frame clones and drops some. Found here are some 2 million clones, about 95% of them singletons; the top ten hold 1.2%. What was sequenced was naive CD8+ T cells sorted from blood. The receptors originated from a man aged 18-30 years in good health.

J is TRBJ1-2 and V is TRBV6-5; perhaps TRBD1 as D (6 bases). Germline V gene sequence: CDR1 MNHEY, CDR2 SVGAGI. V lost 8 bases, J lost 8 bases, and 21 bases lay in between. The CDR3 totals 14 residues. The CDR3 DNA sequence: TGTGCCAGCGGGGGCTTACGCGGGGGCGGAGGCTACACCTTC. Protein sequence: CASGGLRGGGGYTF.

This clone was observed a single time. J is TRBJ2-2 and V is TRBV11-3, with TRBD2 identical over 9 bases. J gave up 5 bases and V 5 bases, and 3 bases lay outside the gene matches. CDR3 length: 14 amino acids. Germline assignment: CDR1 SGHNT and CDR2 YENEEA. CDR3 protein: CASSQRGETGELFF. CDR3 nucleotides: TGTGCCAGCAGCCAGCGGGGGGAAACCGGGGAGCTGTTTTTT.

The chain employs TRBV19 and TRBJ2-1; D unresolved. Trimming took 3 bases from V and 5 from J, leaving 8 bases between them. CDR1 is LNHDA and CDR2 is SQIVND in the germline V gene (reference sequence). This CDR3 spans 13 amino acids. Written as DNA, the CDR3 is TGTGCCAGTAGTATTGGCCCTAACAATGAGCAGTTCTTC. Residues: CASSIGPNNEQFF.

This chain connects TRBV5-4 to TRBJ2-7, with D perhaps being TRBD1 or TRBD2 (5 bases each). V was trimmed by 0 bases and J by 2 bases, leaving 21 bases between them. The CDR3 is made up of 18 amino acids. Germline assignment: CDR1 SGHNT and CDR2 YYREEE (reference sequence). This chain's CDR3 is CASSLGGIPQGQAYEQYF. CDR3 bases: TGTGCCAGCAGCTTGGGAGGGATTCCCCAGGGCCAGGCCTACGAGCAGTACTTC.

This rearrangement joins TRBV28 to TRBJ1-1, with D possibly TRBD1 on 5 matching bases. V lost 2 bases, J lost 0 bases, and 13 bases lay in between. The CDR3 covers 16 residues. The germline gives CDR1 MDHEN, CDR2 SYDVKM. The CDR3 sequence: CASSLQIGQLNTEAFF. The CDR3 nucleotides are TGTGCCAGCAGTTTACAGATTGGACAATTGAACACTGAAGCTTTCTTT.

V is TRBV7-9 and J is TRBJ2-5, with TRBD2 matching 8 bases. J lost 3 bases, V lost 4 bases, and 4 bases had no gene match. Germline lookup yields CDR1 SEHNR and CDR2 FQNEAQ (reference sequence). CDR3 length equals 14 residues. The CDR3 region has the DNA TGTGCCAGCAGCTCGTTGGGACTAGAAGAGACCCAGTACTTC. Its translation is CASSSLGLEETQYF.

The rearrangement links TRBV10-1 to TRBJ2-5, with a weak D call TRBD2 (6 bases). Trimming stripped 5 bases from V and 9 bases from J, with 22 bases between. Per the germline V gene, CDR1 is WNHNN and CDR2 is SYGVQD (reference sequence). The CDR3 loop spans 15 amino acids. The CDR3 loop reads CASSLRRGGTGAQYF. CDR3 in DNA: TGCGCCAGCAGTCTCAGACGGGGAGGCACGGGAGCCCAGTACTTC.

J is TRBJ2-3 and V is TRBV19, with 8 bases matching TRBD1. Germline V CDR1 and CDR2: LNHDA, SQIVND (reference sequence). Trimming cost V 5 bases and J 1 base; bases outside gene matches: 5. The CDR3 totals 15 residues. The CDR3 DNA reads TGTGCCAGTAGTTTGGACAGGGAGGGCACAGATACGCAGTATTTT. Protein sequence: CASSLDREGTDTQYF.

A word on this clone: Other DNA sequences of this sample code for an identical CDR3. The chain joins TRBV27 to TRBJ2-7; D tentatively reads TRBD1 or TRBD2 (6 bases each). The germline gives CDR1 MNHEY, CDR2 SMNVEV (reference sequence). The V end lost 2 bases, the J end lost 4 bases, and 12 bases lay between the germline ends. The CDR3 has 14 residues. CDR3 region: CASSLTGALYEQYF. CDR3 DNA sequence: TGTGCCAGCAGTTTAACGGGGGCCTTGTACGAGCAGTACTTC.

The CDR3 nucleotides are TGTGCCAGCAGTGAAGGGCAGACGGCTTCATATAGCAATCAGCCCCAGCATTTT. It translates to CASSEGQTASYSNQPQHF. The chain employs TRBV2 and TRBJ1-5; D remains unclear. The CDR3 has 18 residues. CDR1 is SNHLY, CDR2 FYNNEI, per germline. V lost 1 base, J lost 0 bases, and 16 bases lay in between.

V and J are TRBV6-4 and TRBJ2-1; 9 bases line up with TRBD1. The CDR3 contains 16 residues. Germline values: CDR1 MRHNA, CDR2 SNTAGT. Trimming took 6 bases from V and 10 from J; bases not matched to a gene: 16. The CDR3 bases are TGTGCCAGCAGAGTATCTATTCCCGGGACAGGGCTCGAGCAGTTCTTC. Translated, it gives CASRVSIPGTGLEQFF.